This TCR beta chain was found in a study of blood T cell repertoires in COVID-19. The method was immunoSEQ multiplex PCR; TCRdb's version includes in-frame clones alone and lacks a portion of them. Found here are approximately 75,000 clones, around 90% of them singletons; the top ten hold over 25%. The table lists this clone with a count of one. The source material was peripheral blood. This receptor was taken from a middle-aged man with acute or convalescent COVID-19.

CDR3 sequence: CASSLSGLQPQHF. The CDR3 DNA sequence: TGTGCCAGCAGTTTATCGGGCCTTCAGCCCCAGCATTTT. This sequence joins TRBV27 and TRBJ1-5; D is unclear. Trimming took off 0 bases at V and 6 bases at J, with 6 bases between the two ends. Germline V gene data show CDR1 as MNHEY and CDR2 as SMNVEV (reference sequence). The CDR3 loop spans 13 amino acids.